The clone carrying this T cell receptor (beta chain) was seen repeatedly, ten times or more. Together with a sample-barcoded 5' primer, a J-beta primer mix was included in a second PCR lasting roughly 7 to 11 cycles. MiXCR, applied by TCRdb to the 5' RACE reads, yields one record per CDR3 protein. The sample lists 600,000 to 800,000 distinct CDR3 sequences; roughly half were seen once. This entry is derived from a study of blood T cells in healthy people across ages. V lost 6 bases to trimming and J lost 1 base; unmatched junction nucleotides: 7. The V gene's germline CDR1 is SQVTM and CDR2 ANQGSEA. CDR3 length equals 15 residues.

Sequences were obtained from blood. The clonotype comes from a woman older than 75 in good health. V and J are TRBV29-1 and TRBJ2-3, with 10 bases lining up with TRBD2. The CDR3 loop reads CSVITSGVRTDTQYF. In DNA form, the CDR3 reads TGCAGCGTCATTACTAGCGGGGTCCGCACAGATACGCAGTATTTT.